This TCR beta chain was documented in a study of beta chain features in type 1 diabetes. Study context: Age, gender and cell yields were similar between patients and healthy donors. Findings and caveats of the study: Within the patient group, naive, central memory and Treg TCRB repertoires appeared more similar to each other than within healthy donors. Type 1 diabetes patients showed a moderate but significant shortening of TCRB CDR3s in all four CD4+ subsets.

Of note for this clone: Its antigen is still unknown. One end of the junction fails to match germline, which may point to a read error.

The CDR3 has 11 residues. CDR1 MNHNS and CDR2 SASEGT come from the germline V gene. Every isolated RNA sample was fully reverse transcribed, so sequencing captured expressed TCRB transcripts. The read count averaged around 4 million across naive, central memory and regulatory T cell samples. Some clones are missing from TCRdb's copy, which holds only in-frame ones; the method was immunoSEQ multiplex PCR. The table shows 140,000 or so clones, with around 9.3% occurring only once. What was sequenced was naive CD4+ T cells from blood. The rearrangement links TRBV6-1 to TRBJ2-7, with no clear D. The origin of this receptor is a man younger than 35 in good health. CDR3 DNA sequence: TGTGCCAGCAGTGATCTCTGGGCAGATTCCTTC. It encodes CASSDLWADSF.